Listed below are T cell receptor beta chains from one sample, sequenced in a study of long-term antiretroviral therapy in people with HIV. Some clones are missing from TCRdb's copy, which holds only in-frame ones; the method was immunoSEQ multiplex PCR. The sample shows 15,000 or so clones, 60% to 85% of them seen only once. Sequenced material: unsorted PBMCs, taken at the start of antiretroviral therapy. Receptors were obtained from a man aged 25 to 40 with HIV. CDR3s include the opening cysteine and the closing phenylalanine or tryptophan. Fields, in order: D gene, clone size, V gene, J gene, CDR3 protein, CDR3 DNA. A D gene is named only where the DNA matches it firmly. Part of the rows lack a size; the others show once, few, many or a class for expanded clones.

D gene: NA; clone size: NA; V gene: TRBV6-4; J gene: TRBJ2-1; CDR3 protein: CASSQTGTSHEQFF; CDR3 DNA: TGTGCCAGCAGCCAAACCGGGACAAGCCATGAGCAGTTCTTC
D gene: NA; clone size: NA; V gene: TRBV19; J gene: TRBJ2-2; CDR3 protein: CASSSLGGSGELFF; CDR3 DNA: TGTGCCAGTAGTTCCCTCGGGGGAAGCGGGGAGCTGTTTTTT
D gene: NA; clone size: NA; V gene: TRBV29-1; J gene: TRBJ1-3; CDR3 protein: CSVTESGNTIYF; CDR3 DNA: TGCAGCGTTACAGAGTCTGGAAACACCATATATTTT
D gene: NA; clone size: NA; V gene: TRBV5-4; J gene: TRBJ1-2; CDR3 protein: CASSQDAGNYGYTF; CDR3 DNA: TGCGCCAGCAGCCAAGACGCTGGGAACTATGGCTACACCTTC
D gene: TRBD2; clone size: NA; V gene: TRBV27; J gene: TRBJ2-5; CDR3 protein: CASRPNLSGGRQETQYF; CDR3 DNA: TGTGCCAGCAGGCCAAACTTAAGCGGGGGCCGACAAGAGACCCAGTACTTC
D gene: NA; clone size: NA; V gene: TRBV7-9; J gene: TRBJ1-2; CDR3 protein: CASSRSERTQDGYTF; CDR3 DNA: TGTGCCAGCAGCCGGTCAGAAAGGACGCAGGATGGCTACACCTTC
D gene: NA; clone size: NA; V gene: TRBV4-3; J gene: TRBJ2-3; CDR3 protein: CASSQDWEGTDTQYF; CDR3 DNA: TGCGCCAGCAGCCAAGATTGGGAGGGCACAGATACGCAGTATTTT
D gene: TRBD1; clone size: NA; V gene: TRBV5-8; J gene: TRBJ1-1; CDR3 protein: CASSLTGGETEAFF; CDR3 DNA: TGTGCCAGCAGCCTGACAGGGGGGGAAACTGAAGCTTTCTTT
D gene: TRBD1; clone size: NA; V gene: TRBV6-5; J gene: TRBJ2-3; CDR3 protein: CASSYGTGGTDTQYF; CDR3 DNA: TGTGCCAGCAGTTACGGAACAGGGGGCACAGATACGCAGTATTTT
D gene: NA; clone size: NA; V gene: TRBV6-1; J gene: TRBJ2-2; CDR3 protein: CASSLERGGELFF; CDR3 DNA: TGTGCCAGCAGCTTAGAACGGGGCGGGGAGCTGTTTTTT
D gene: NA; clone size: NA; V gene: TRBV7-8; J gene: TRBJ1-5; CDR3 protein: CASSLAGGSGGNQPQHF; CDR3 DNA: TGTGCCAGCAGCTTAGCAGGGGGTTCGGGGGGCAATCAGCCCCAGCATTTT
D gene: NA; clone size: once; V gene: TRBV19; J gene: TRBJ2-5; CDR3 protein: CASSVGQRETQYF; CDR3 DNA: TGTGCCAGTAGTGTTGGACAGCGAGAGACCCAGTACTTC
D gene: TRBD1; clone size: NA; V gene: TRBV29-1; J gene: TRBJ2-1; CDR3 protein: CSVEERTGRSSYNEQFF; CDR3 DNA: TGCAGCGTCGAAGAACGGACAGGGCGCAGCTCCTACAATGAGCAGTTCTTC
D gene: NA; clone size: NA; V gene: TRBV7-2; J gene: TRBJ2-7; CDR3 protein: CASSLIGADPPRRYF; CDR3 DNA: TGTGCCAGCAGCTTAATTGGGGCGGACCCCCCTCGGAGGTACTTC
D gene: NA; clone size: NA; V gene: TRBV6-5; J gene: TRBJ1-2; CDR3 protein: CASTEGENYGYTF; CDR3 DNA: TGTGCCAGCACCGAGGGGGAGAACTATGGCTACACCTTC
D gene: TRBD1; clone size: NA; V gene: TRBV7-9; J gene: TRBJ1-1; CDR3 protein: CASSYGDRGFTEAFF; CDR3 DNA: TGTGCCAGCAGCTATGGGGACAGGGGATTCACTGAAGCTTTCTTT
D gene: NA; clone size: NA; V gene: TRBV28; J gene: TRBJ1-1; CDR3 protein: CASKLDGNTEAFF; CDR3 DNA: TGTGCCAGCAAACTCGACGGAAACACTGAAGCTTTCTTT
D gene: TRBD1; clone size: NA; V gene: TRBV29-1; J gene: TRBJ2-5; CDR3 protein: CSSGTEQETQYF; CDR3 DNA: TGCAGCTCAGGGACAGAGCAAGAGACCCAGTACTTC
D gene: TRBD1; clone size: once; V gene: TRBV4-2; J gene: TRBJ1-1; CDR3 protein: CASSEKQGAATEAFF; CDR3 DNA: TGTGCCAGCAGCGAAAAACAGGGGGCGGCCACTGAAGCTTTCTTT
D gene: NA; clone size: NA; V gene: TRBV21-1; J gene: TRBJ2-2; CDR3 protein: CASSKGVGEPSNTGELFF; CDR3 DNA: TGTGCCAGCAGCAAAGGAGTAGGGGAACCCTCGAACACCGGGGAGCTGTTTTTT
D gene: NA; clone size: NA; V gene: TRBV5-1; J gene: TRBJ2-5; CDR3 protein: CASSLAGGDGETQYF; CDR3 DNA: TGCGCCAGCAGCTTGGCAGGGGGGGATGGAGAGACCCAGTACTTC
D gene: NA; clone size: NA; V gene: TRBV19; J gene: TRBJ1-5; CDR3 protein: CASSINHQPQHF; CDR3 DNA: TGTGCCAGTAGTATCAACCATCAGCCCCAGCATTTT
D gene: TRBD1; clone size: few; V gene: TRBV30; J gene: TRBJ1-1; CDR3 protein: CAWRRLRQGDTEAFF; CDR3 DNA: TGTGCCTGGAGGCGCCTGAGACAGGGGGACACTGAAGCTTTCTTT
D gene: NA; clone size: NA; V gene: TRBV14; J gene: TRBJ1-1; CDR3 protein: CASSQSREMNTEAFF; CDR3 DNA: TGTGCCAGCAGCCAAAGTAGGGAAATGAACACTGAAGCTTTCTTT
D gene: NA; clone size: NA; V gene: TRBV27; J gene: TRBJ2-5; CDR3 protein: CASSYPGETQYF; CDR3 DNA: TGTGCCAGCAGTTACCCCGGGGAGACCCAGTACTTC
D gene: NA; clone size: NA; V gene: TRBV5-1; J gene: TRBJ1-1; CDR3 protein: CASSPRTSRNTEAFF; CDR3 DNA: TGCGCCAGCAGCCCCCGGACGTCGCGAAACACTGAAGCTTTCTTT